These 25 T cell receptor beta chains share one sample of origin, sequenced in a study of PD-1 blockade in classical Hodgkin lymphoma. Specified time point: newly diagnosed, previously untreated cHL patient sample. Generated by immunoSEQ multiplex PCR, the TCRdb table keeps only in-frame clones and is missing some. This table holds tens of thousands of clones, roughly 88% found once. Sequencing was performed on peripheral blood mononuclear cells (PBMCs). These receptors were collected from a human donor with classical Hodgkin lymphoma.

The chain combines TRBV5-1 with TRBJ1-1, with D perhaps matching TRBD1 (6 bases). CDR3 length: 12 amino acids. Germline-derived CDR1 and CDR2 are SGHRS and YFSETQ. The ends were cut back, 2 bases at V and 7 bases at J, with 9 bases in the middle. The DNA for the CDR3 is TGCGCCAGCAGCTTACAGGGAGATGAAGCTTTCTTT. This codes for CASSLQGDEAFF.

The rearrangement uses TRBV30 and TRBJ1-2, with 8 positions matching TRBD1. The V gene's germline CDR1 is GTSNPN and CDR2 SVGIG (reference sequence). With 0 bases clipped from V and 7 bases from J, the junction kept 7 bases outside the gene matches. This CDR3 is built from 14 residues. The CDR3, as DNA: TGTGCCTGGAGTGTACAGGCAGGGGGCGGTGGCTACACCTTC. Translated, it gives CAWSVQAGGGGYTF.

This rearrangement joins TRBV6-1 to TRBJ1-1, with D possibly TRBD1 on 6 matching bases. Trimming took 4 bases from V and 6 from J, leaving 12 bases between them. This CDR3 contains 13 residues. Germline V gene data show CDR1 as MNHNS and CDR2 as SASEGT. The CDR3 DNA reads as TGTGCCAGCAGTGTGCGACAGGCAGCTGAAGCTTTCTTT. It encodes CASSVRQAAEAFF.

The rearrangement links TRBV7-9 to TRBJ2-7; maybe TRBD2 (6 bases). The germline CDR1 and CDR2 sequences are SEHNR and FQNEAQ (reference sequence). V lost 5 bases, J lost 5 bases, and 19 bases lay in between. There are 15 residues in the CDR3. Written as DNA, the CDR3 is TGTGCCAGCAGCCTACCCGGCGGAGGGGTCCACGAGCAGTACTTC. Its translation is CASSLPGGGVHEQYF.

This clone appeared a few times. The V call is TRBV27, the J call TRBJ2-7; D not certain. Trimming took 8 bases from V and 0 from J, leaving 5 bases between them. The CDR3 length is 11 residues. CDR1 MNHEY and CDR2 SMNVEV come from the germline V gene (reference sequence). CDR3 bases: TGTGCCAGCGGAAACTCCTACGAGCAGTACTTC. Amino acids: CASGNSYEQYF.

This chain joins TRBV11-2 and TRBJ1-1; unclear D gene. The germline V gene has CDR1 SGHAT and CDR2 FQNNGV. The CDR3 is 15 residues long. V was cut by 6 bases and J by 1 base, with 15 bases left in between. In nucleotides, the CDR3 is TGTGCCAGCAGTCTTAGCCCCAGGAGGAACACTGAAGCTTTCTTT. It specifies CASSLSPRRNTEAFF.

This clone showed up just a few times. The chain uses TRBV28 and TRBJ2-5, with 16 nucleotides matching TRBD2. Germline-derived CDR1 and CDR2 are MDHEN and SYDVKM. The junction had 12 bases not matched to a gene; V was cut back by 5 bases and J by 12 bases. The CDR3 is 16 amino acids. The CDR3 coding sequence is TGTGCCAGCAGTCCGCCCCTCGGGACTAGCGGGAGGGCCGAGTACTTC. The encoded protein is CASSPPLGTSGRAEYF.

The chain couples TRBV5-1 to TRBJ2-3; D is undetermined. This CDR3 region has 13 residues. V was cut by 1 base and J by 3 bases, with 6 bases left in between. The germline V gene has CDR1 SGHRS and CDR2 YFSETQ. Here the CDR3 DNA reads TGCGCCAGCAGCTTGAAAGGGACAGATACGCAGTATTTT. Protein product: CASSLKGTDTQYF.

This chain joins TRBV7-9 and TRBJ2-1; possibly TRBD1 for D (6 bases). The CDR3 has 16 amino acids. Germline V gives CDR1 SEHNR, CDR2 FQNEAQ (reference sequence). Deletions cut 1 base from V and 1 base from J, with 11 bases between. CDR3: CASSLVAGASYNEQFF. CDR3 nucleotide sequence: TGTGCCAGCAGCTTAGTAGCAGGGGCGTCCTACAATGAGCAGTTCTTC.

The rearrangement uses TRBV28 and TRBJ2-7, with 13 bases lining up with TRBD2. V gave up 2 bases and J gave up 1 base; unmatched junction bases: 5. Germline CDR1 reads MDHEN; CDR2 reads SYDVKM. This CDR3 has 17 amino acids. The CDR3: CASSLGTSGISSYEQYF. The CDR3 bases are TGTGCCAGCAGTTTAGGGACTAGCGGGATTTCGTCCTACGAGCAGTACTTC. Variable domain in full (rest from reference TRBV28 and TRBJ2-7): DVKVTQSSRYLVKRTGEKVFLECVQDMDHENMFWYRQDPGLGLRLIYFSYDVKMKEKGDIPEGYSVSREKKERFSLILESASTNQTSMYLCASSLGTSGISSYEQYFGPGTRLTVT.

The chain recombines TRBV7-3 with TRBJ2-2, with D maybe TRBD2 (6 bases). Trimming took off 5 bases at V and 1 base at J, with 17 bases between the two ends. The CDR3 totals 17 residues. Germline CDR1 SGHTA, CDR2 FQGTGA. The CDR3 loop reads CASSLTLGGLNTGELFF. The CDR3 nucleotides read TGTGCCAGCAGCCTGACCCTGGGAGGTCTGAACACCGGGGAGCTGTTTTTT.

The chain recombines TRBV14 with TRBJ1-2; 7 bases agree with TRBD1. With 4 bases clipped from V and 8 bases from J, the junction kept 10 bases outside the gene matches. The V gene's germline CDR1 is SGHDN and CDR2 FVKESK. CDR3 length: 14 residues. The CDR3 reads CASSRPGQLGGYTF. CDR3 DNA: TGTGCCAGCAGCCGTCCGGGACAGCTCGGGGGCTACACCTTC.

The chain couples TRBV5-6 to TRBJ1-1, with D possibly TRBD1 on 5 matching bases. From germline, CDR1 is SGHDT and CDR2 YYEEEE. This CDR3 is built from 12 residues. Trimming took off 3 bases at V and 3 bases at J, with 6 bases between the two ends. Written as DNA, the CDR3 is TGTGCCAGCAGCTGGGGGGACACTGAAGCTTTCTTT. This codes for CASSWGDTEAFF.

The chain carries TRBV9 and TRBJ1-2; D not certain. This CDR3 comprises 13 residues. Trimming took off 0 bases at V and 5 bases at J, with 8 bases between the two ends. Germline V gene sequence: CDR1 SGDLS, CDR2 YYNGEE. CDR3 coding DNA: TGTGCCAGCAGCGTAGATGTCGGTTATGGCTACACCTTC. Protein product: CASSVDVGYGYTF.

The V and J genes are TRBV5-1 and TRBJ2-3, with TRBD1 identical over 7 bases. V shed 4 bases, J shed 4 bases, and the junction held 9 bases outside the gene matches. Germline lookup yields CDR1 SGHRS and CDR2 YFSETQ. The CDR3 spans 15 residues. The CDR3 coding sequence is TGCGCCAGCAGCCTACGGACAGGCCCCGCAGATACGCAGTATTTT. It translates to CASSLRTGPADTQYF.

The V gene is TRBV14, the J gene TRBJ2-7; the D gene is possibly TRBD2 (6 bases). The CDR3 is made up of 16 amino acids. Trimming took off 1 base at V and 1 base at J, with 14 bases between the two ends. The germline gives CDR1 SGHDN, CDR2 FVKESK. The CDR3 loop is CASSQAPSAFSYEQYF. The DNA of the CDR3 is TGTGCCAGCAGCCAAGCGCCTAGCGCGTTTTCCTACGAGCAGTACTTC. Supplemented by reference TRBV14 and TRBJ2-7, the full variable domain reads EAGVTQFPSHSVIEKGQTVTLRCDPISGHDNLYWYRRVMGKEIKFLLHFVKESKQDESGMPNNRFLAERTGGTYSTLKVQPAELEDSGVYFCASSQAPSAFSYEQYFGPGTRLTVT.

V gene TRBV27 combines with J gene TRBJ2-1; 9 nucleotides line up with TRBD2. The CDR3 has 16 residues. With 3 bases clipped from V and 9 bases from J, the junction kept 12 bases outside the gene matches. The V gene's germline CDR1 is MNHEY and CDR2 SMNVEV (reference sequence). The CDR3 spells CASSLRLAGPASEQFF. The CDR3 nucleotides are TGTGCCAGCAGTTTGAGGCTAGCGGGGCCCGCGAGTGAGCAGTTCTTC.

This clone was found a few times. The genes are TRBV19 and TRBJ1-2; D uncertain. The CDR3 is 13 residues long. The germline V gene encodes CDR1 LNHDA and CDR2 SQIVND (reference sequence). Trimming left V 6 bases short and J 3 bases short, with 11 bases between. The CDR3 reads CASRYGEYYGYTF. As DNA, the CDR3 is TGTGCCAGTAGATACGGCGAGTACTATGGCTACACCTTC.

This CDR3 is CASSSRETNTEAFF. CDR3 DNA: TGTGCCAGCAGCTCCAGAGAAACGAACACTGAAGCTTTCTTT. The chain has TRBV7-9 and TRBJ1-1; D is undetermined. The V gene lost 4 bases and the J gene lost 1 base, with 10 bases spanning the gap. The CDR3 consists of 14 residues. The germline CDR1 and CDR2 sequences are SEHNR and FQNEAQ (reference sequence).

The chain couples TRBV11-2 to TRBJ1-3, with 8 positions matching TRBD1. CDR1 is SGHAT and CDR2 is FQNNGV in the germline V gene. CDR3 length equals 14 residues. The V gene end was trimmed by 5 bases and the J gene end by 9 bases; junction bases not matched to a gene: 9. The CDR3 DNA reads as TGTGCCAGCAGCCCCGTGACAGGGGTGGGCACCATATATTTT. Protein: CASSPVTGVGTIYF.

The CDR3 loop is CASSGGLAGGLEQFF. The CDR3 DNA is TGTGCCAGCAGCGGCGGACTAGCGGGAGGGCTTGAGCAGTTCTTC. The chain recombines TRBV9 with TRBJ2-1, with 15 bases aligning to TRBD2. This CDR3 comprises 15 residues. Germline loops: CDR1 SGDLS, CDR2 YYNGEE. The V and J ends lost 3 bases and 9 bases, in that order; junction bases with no gene match: 4.

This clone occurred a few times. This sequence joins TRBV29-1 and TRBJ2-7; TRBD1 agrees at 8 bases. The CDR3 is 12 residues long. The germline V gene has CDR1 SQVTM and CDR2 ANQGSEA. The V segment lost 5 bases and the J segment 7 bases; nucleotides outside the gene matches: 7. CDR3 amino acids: CSVIQGAGEQYF. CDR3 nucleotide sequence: TGCAGCGTTATTCAGGGGGCAGGGGAGCAGTACTTC.

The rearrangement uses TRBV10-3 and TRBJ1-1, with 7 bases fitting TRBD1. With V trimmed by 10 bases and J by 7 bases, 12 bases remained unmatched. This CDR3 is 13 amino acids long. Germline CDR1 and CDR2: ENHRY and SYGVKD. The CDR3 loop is CATSTGHKLEAFF. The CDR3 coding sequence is TGTGCCACCTCGACAGGGCACAAACTTGAAGCTTTCTTT.

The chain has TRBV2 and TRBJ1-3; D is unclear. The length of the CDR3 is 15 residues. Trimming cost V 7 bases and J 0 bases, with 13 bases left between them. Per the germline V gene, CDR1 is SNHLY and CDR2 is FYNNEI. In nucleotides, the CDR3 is TGTGCCAGCACCCCAGAATGGGTCTCTGGAAACACCATATATTTT. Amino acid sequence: CASTPEWVSGNTIYF.

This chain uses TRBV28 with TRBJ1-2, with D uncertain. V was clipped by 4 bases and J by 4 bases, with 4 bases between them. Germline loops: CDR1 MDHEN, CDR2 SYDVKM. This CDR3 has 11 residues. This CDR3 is CASSYSYGYTF. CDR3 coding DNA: TGTGCCAGCAGTTACAGCTATGGCTACACCTTC.